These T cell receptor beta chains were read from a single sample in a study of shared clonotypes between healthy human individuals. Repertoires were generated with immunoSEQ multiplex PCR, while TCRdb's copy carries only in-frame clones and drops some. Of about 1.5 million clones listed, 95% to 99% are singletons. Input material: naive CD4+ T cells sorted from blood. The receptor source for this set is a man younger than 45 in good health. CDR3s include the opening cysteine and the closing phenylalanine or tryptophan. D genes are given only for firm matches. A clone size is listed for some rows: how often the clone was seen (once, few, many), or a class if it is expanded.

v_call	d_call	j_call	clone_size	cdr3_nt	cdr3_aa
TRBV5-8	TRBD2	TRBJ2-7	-	TGTGCCAGCAGCCCTCGGACTAGCGGAAGATACGAGCAGTACTTC	CASSPRTSGRYEQYF
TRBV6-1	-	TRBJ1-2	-	TGTGCCAGCAGTAAGACAGGAGGCGGCTACACCTTC	CASSKTGGGYTF
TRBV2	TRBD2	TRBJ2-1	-	TGTGCCAGTACCTCGGCTACTAGCGGGAGGAACAATGAGCAGTTCTTC	CASTSATSGRNNEQFF
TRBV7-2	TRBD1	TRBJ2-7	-	TGTGCCAGCAGCCCCCTGGGACAGGGGGCCTACGAGCAGTACTTC	CASSPLGQGAYEQYF
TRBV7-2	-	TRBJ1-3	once	TGTGCCAGCAGCCAAACAGGGCTAGCGGGAAACACCATATATTTT	CASSQTGLAGNTIYF
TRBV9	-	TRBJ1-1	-	TGTGCCAGCAGCGTAGCTTCCCAGCCCTGGGGAGAAGCTTTCTTT	CASSVASQPWGEAFF
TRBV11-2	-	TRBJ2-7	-	TGTGCCAGCAGCTGGGGCCTAGGGGAGGCCGAGCAGTACTTC	CASSWGLGEAEQYF
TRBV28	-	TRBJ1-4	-	TGTGCCAGCAGTTTCTTCTTAGGCAGCAGGGACCCAACTAATGAAAAACTGTTTTTT	CASSFFLGSRDPTNEKLFF
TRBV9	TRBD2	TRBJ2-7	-	TGTGCCAGCAGCGCTGCTAGCGGTCCCTACGAGCAGTACTTC	CASSAASGPYEQYF
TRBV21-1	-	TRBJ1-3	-	TGTGCCAGCAGCACCCGAGGTGGATTTGGAAACACCATATATTTT	CASSTRGGFGNTIYF
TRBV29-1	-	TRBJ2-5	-	TGCAGCGCAGCACAAGAGACCCAGTACTTC	CSAAQETQYF
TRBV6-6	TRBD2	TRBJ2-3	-	TGTGCCAGCAGCAACGGGGCGGGAGGGCCAGATACGCAGTATTTT	CASSNGAGGPDTQYF
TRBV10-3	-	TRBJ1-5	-	TGTGCCACAGGGGCAGGGCACCTTAGCAATCAGCCCCAGCATTTT	CATGAGHLSNQPQHF
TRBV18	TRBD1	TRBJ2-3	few	TGTGCCAGCTCACCGGACAGGGGAGGCACAGATACGCAGTATTTT	CASSPDRGGTDTQYF
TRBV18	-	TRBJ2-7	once	TGTGCCAGCTCACCACTAGGGACATCCTACGAGCAGTACTTC	CASSPLGTSYEQYF
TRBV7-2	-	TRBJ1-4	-	TGTGCCAGCAGCTTATTTACCAAGGAGGAAAAACTGTTTTTT	CASSLFTKEEKLFF
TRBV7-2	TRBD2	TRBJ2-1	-	TGTGCCAGCAGCTCCTCCGGGACTAGCGGGATGAGCTCCTACAATGAGCAGTTCTTC	CASSSSGTSGMSSYNEQFF
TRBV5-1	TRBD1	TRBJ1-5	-	TGCGCCAGCAGCCCGACAGGGGGAAATCAGCCCCAGCATTTT	CASSPTGGNQPQHF
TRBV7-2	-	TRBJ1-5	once	TGTGCCAGCAGCCAGACCTCGCGGCCCCAGCATTTT	CASSQTSRPQHF
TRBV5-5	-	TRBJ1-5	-	TGTGCCAGCAGCTTGGGGAGGGAATTTAGCAATCAGCCCCAGCATTTT	CASSLGREFSNQPQHF
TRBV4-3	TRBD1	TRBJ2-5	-	TGCGCCAGCAGCCAATTCGGTAGACAGGGAGAGACCCAGTACTTC	CASSQFGRQGETQYF
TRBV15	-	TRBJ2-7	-	TGTGCCACCAGCAGAAATAGCGGTGCCGCCTACGAGCAGTACTTC	CATSRNSGAAYEQYF
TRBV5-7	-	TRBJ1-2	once	TGTGCCAGCAGCTTGGCTTTGGGGGCGCACCGGGGCTACACCTTC	CASSLALGAHRGYTF
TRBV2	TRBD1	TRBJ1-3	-	TGTGCCAGCAGTCGACAGGGTCCTGGAAACACCATATATTTT	CASSRQGPGNTIYF
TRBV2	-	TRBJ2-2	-	TGTGCCAGCAGTGAAAGACTCGGCGGGACCGGGGAGCTGTTTTTT	CASSERLGGTGELFF
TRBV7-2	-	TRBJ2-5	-	TGTGCCAGCAGCTTAGCGACCCAAGAGACCCAGTACTTC	CASSLATQETQYF
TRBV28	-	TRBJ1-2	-	TGTGCCAGCAGTTTATCCGACCTAGGCTACACCTTC	CASSLSDLGYTF
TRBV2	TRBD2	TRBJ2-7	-	TGTGCCAGCAGTTTCAATGGACTAGCGGGAAACGAGCAGTACTTC	CASSFNGLAGNEQYF
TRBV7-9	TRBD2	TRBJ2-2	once	TGTGCCAGCAGCTTAGGAGGACTAGCGGGACACACCGGGGAGCTGTTTTTT	CASSLGGLAGHTGELFF
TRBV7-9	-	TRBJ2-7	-	TGTGCCAGCAGCCCCCTAAGCTACGAGCAGTACTTC	CASSPLSYEQYF
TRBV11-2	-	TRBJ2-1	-	TGTGCCAGCAGCTTACGAGTGGATCCCAAGGTTTACAATGAGCAGTTCTTC	CASSLRVDPKVYNEQFF
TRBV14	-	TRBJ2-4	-	TGTGCCAGCAGCCAACCAAATGAAAACATTCAGTACTTC	CASSQPNENIQYF
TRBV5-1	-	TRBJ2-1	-	TGCGCCAGCAGCCCCTCGGGACCCTCCTACAATGAGCAGTTCTTC	CASSPSGPSYNEQFF
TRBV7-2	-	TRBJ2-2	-	TGTGCCAGCAGCCCTAAGGTTAGCGGCCCGACAAACACCGGGGAGCTGTTTTTT	CASSPKVSGPTNTGELFF
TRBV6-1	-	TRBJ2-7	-	TGTGCCAGCAGGGGCTGGGGCCCCTCTCAGGAGCAGTACTTC	CASRGWGPSQEQYF
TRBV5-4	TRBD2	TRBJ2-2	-	TGTGCCAGCAGCTTAGCGGGAGGTTCCGGGGAGCTGTTTTTT	CASSLAGGSGELFF
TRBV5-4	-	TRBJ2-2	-	TGTGCCAGCAGCCACAGAAGCTCGAACACCGGGGAGCTGTTTTTT	CASSHRSSNTGELFF
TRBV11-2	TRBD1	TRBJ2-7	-	TGTGCCAGCAGCCTATCGGGACAGGGGGCTTACGAGCAGTACTTC	CASSLSGQGAYEQYF
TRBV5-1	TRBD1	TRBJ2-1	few	TGCGCCAGCAGCTTGGCAGGGGGCAATGAGCAGTTCTTC	CASSLAGGNEQFF
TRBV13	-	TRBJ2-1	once	TGTGCCAGCAGCACCAAAGCAGGGACTTGGTTCAATGAGCAGTTCTTC	CASSTKAGTWFNEQFF
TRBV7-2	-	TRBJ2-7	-	TGTGCCAGCAGCCAGAGGACCGGCCGGCAAGAGCAGTACTTC	CASSQRTGRQEQYF
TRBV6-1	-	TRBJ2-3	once	TGTGCCAGCAGGCCCAGCTGGGGAACAGATACGCAGTATTTT	CASRPSWGTDTQYF
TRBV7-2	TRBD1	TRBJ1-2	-	TGTGCCAGCAGCGACCGGGACAGGGTGGGAGCTAACTATGGCTACACCTTC	CASSDRDRVGANYGYTF
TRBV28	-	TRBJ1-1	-	TGTGCCAGCAGTCTATCCGACGGGAGGCGAGCTTTCTTT	CASSLSDGRRAFF
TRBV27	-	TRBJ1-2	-	TGTGCCAGCAGGGCCAGGGGAACGAATGGCTACACCTTC	CASRARGTNGYTF
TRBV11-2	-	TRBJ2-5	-	TGTGCCAGCAGCTTGCGGCGGGCAGTATTACGACAAGAGACCCAGTACTTC	CASSLRRAVLRQETQYF
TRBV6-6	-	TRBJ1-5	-	TGTGCCAGCAGTTCGGGGCACAATCAGCCCCAGCATTTT	CASSSGHNQPQHF
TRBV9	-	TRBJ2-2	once	TGTGCCAGCAGCGTGAGCACCGGGGAGCTGTTTTTT	CASSVSTGELFF
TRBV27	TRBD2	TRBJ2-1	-	TGTGCCAGCAGTTTACTGGGACTAGCGGGAGACAATGAGCAGTTCTTC	CASSLLGLAGDNEQFF